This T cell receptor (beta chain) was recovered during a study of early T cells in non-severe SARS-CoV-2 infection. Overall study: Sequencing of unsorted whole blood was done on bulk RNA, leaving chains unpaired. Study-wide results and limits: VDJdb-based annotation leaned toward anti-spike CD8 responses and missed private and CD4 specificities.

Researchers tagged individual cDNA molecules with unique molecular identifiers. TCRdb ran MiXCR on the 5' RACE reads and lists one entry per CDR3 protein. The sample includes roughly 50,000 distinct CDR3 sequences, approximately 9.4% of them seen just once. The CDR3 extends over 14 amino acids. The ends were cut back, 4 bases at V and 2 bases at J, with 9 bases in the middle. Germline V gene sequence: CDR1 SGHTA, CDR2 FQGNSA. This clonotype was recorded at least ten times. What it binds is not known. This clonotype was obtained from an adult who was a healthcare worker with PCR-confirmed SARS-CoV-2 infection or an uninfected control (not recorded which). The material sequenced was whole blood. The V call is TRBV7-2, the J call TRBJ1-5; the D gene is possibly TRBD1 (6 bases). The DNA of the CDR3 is TGTGCCAGCAGCTACCGACAGGGCAATCAGCCCCAGCATTTT. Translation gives CASSYRQGNQPQHF.